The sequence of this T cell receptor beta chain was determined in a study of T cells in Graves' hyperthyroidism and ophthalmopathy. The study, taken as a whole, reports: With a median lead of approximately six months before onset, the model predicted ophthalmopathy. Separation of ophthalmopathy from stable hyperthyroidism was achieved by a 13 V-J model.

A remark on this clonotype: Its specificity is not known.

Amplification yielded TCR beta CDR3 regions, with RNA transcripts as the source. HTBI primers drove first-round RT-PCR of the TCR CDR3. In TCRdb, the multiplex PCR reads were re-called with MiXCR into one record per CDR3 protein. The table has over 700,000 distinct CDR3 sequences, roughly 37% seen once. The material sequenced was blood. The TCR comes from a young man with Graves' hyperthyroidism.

CDR3 loop: CANSWTGNYGYTF. CDR3 nucleotides: TGTGCCAACAGTTGGACAGGAAACTATGGCTACACCTTC. The J gene is TRBJ1-2, the V gene TRBV7-8; 7 bases align to TRBD1. Trimming took 10 bases from V and 2 from J; bases not matched to a gene: 7. This CDR3 region has 13 residues. The germline V gene has CDR1 SGHVS and CDR2 FQNEAQ.